This is a list of T cell receptor beta chains from one sample in a study of PD-1 blockade in classical Hodgkin lymphoma. Only in-frame clones appear in the TCRdb table, and some are missing; sequencing was by immunoSEQ multiplex PCR. This table holds some 25,000 clones, roughly four fifths found once. The starting material was peripheral blood mononuclear cells (PBMCs), obtained before the second cycle of nivolumab. The receptors shown here come from a human donor with classical Hodgkin lymphoma. The CDR3 runs from the conserved cysteine through the conserved F or W. D genes are given only for firm matches. Some rows mark clone size as missing; the rest say once, few, many or name a class of expanded clone.

>TRBV9|TRBJ2-6|NA|NA
CASSPEGYHSGANVLTF
TGTGCCAGCAGCCCCGAAGGTTATCACTCTGGGGCCAACGTCCTGACTTTC
>TRBV27|TRBJ2-3|NA|TRBD2
CASSSVTSGGTDTQYF
TGTGCCAGCAGTTCCGTCACTAGCGGGGGCACAGATACGCAGTATTTT
>TRBV4-2|TRBJ1-6|NA|NA
CASSQEPGGRGNSPLHF
TGTGCCAGCAGCCAAGAACCCGGGGGCAGGGGAAATTCACCCCTCCACTTT
>TRBV27|TRBJ2-1|NA|TRBD2
CASSLLAWTSTYNEQFF
TGTGCCAGCAGTTTATTAGCGTGGACTAGCACCTACAATGAGCAGTTCTTC
>TRBV2|TRBJ1-6|NA|NA
CASIYRGYRNSPLHF
TGTGCCAGCATTTATCGGGGCTATAGGAATTCACCCCTCCACTTT
>TRBV2|TRBJ1-3|few|NA
CASSKTVLTGNTIYF
TGTGCCAGCAGCAAGACCGTACTGACTGGAAACACCATATATTTT
>TRBV27|TRBJ1-2|NA|TRBD1
CASSLNRGHVISGYTF
TGTGCCAGCAGTCTCAACAGGGGGCATGTAATTAGTGGCTACACCTTC
>TRBV5-5|TRBJ1-1|NA|NA
CASSLNAEAFF
TGTGCCAGCAGCTTGAACGCTGAAGCTTTCTTT
>TRBV28|TRBJ1-3|NA|NA
CASSPPGSSGNTIYF
TGTGCCAGCAGTCCTCCGGGGTCCTCTGGAAACACCATATATTTT
>TRBV28|TRBJ2-7|NA|TRBD1
CASSLYGTESSYEQYF
TGTGCCAGCAGTTTATACGGGACAGAGAGCTCCTACGAGCAGTACTTC
>TRBV7-3|TRBJ2-7|once|TRBD1
CASSYPTGFHEQYF
TGTGCCAGCAGCTATCCGACAGGGTTTCACGAGCAGTACTTC
>TRBV7-6|TRBJ2-7|NA|NA
CASSEYSYEQYF
TGTGCCAGCAGCGAGTACTCCTACGAGCAGTACTTC
>TRBV5-4|TRBJ1-5|once|TRBD1
CASSLQGPNQPQHF
TGTGCCAGCAGTTTACAGGGGCCAAATCAGCCCCAGCATTTT
>TRBV20-1|TRBJ1-1|NA|NA
CSARVTEAFF
TGCAGTGCTAGAGTGACCGAAGCTTTCTTT
>TRBV19|TRBJ2-5|NA|NA
CASSDGGPTQETQYF
TGTGCCAGTAGCGACGGGGGCCCTACCCAGGAGACCCAGTACTTC
>TRBV5-6|TRBJ1-1|NA|NA
CASSLYPPNEAFF
TGTGCCAGCAGCTTGTATCCGCCTAATGAAGCTTTCTTT
>TRBV5-6|TRBJ2-2|NA|NA
CASSGGLNTGELFF
TGTGCCAGCAGCGGGGGACTGAACACCGGGGAGCTGTTTTTT
>TRBV4-2|TRBJ1-3|NA|TRBD1
CASSPFQGGRAGNTIYF
TGTGCCAGCAGCCCATTCCAGGGGGGGCGCGCGGGAAACACCATATATTTT
>TRBV7-6|TRBJ2-1|medium-sized|TRBD2
CASSSGGTGAYNEQFF
TGTGCCAGCAGCTCCGGGGGGACTGGGGCCTACAATGAGCAGTTCTTC
>TRBV29-1|TRBJ1-2|once|TRBD1
CSVERDRGVGYTF
TGCAGCGTTGAACGAGACAGGGGCGTGGGCTACACCTTC
>TRBV7-3|TRBJ2-1|medium-sized|NA
CASSPSNTGLGEQFF
TGTGCCAGCAGCCCTTCGAACACAGGGCTCGGCGAGCAGTTCTTC
>TRBV4-3|TRBJ1-2|NA|TRBD1
CASSQDRVYGYTF
TGCGCCAGCAGCCAGGACAGGGTATATGGCTACACCTTC